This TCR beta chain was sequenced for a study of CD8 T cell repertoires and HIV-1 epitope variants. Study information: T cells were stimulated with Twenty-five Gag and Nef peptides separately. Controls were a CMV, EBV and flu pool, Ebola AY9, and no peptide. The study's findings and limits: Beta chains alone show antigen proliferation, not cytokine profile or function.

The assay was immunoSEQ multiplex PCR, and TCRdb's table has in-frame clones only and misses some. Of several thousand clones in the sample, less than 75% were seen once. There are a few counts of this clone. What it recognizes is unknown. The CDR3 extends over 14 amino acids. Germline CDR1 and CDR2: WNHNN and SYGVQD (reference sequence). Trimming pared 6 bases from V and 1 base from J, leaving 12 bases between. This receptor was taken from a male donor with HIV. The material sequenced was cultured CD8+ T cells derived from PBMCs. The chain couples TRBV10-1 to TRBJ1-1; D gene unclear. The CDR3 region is CASRDRAENTEAFF. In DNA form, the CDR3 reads TGCGCCAGCAGGGATCGGGCGGAGAACACTGAAGCTTTCTTT.